The 11 T cell receptor beta chains given below trace back to one sample, sequenced in a study of shared clonotypes between healthy human individuals. Produced via immunoSEQ multiplex PCR; TCRdb's table is partial and in-frame only. This table holds approximately 1.4 million clones, around 98% found once. The sample comprised naive CD4+ T cells sorted from blood. Specified subset: CD45RA+ positively selected. The receptors shown here come from a man aged 25 to 40 in good health.

The chain has TRBV10-3 and TRBJ2-7; D may correspond to TRBD1 or TRBD2 (5 bases each). Germline V gene sequence: CDR1 ENHRY, CDR2 SYGVKD. The CDR3 contains 15 residues. Trimming pared 7 bases from V and 1 base from J, leaving 17 bases between. Here the CDR3 DNA reads TGTGCCATCAAAAACCGGGACGAGGTTTCCTACGAGCAGTACTTC. The encoded protein is CAIKNRDEVSYEQYF.

The chain joins TRBV5-1 to TRBJ2-5, with 8 bases that match TRBD2. The V and J ends lost 0 bases and 6 bases, in that order; junction bases with no gene match: 10. CDR3 length equals 16 residues. Germline V gene sequence: CDR1 SGHRS, CDR2 YFSETQ. The DNA for the CDR3 is TGCGCCAGCAGCTTGGCGCCAGCGGGAGAAGTAAAGACCCAGTACTTC. Translation: CASSLAPAGEVKTQYF.

This chain connects TRBV28 to TRBJ2-5, with 8 nucleotides matching TRBD1. V was clipped by 2 bases and J by 4 bases; unmatched bases: 6. The CDR3 has 15 residues. CDR1 MDHEN and CDR2 SYDVKM come from the germline V gene. The CDR3 DNA is TGTGCCAGCAGTTTAACAGGGGGTCTTGGAGAGACCCAGTACTTC. This codes for CASSLTGGLGETQYF.

A single count supports this clone. The chain links TRBV18 to TRBJ1-3; TRBD1 might be the D (5 bases). CDR1 and CDR2 from the germline V gene are KGHSH and LQKENI. V was shortened by 5 bases and J by 0 bases, with 11 bases between the two germline ends. CDR3 length: 15 amino acids. The CDR3 DNA sequence: TGTGCCAGCTCAATCCCCGGGGCCTCTGGAAACACCATATATTTT. Translation gives CASSIPGASGNTIYF.

The V gene is TRBV11-3, the J gene TRBJ2-3; D possibly corresponds to TRBD2 (5 bases). CDR1 and CDR2 from the germline V gene are SGHNT and YENEEA. Trimming removed 0 bases from V and 2 bases from J, with 6 bases in between. The CDR3 contains 14 residues. The CDR3 here is CASSLDRDTDTQYF. In DNA, the CDR3 is TGTGCCAGCAGCTTAGATCGGGACACAGATACGCAGTATTTT.

A single count supports this clone. The CDR3 is CASSTLHTDRLSYEQYF. The CDR3 DNA sequence: TGTGCCAGTAGTACCCTGCACACGGATCGCCTCTCCTACGAGCAGTACTTC. This rearrangement joins TRBV19 to TRBJ2-7; D call uncertain. The CDR3 sequence is 17 residues long. Germline CDR1 and CDR2: LNHDA and SQIVND (reference sequence). The V gene lost 4 bases and the J gene lost 0 bases, with 19 bases spanning the gap. The full variable domain, completed using reference TRBV19 and TRBJ2-7, is DGGITQSPKYLFRKEGQNVTLSCEQNLNHDAMYWYRQDPGQGLRLIYYSQIVNDFQKGDIAEGYSVSREKKESFPLTVTSAQKNPTAFYLCASSTLHTDRLSYEQYFGPGTRLTVT.

The V gene is TRBV19, the J gene TRBJ2-3; 10 positions match TRBD2. Trimming took 7 bases from V and 14 from J; bases not matched to a gene: 9. CDR3 length: 12 amino acids. Per germline, CDR1 LNHDA and CDR2 SQIVND (reference sequence). CDR3 bases: TGTGCCAGTAAGACCGGGACTAGCGAAATGTATTTT. Its protein is CASKTGTSEMYF. Variable domain in full (rest from reference TRBV19 and TRBJ2-3): DGGITQSPKYLFRKEGQNVTLSCEQNLNHDAMYWYRQDPGQGLRLIYYSQIVNDFQKGDIAEGYSVSREKKESFPLTVTSAQKNPTAFYLCASKTGTSEMYFGPGTRLTVL.

The chain employs TRBV19 and TRBJ1-3; D is undetermined. The CDR3 is 15 amino acids. Trimming removed 3 bases at V and 1 base at J, with 10 bases between. Looked up from germline, CDR1 is LNHDA and CDR2 is SQIVND (reference sequence). DNA of the CDR3: TGTGCCAGTAGTATTGCCCTAAAGTCTGGAAACACCATATATTTT. It is translated as CASSIALKSGNTIYF.

The V and J genes are TRBV5-1 and TRBJ2-7; 9 positions agree with TRBD2. V shed 2 bases and J 2 bases; nucleotides not matched to a gene: 2. Germline CDR1 is SGHRS and CDR2 is YFSETQ. CDR3 length equals 14 residues. The CDR3 here is CASSFGGRAYEQYF. The CDR3 nucleotides are TGCGCCAGCAGCTTTGGCGGGAGGGCCTACGAGCAGTACTTC.

V usage is TRBV4-1 and J usage is TRBJ2-5; 7 bases align to TRBD2. The V gene's germline CDR1 is MGHRA and CDR2 YSYEKL. V trimming: 3 bases; J trimming: 4 bases; junction bases outside the gene matches: 5. CDR3 length equals 14 residues. The CDR3 region is CASSQGERGETQYF. The CDR3 DNA reads as TGCGCCAGCAGCCAGGGGGAGCGGGGAGAGACCCAGTACTTC.

This chain uses TRBV25-1 with TRBJ2-3, with D tentatively TRBD2 (7 bases). The V and J ends lost 4 bases and 4 bases respectively, with 18 bases between them. CDR1 and CDR2 (germline): MGHDK, SYGVNS. The CDR3 runs 16 residues. The CDR3 sequence is CASSGISGGGADTQYF. The DNA of the CDR3 is TGTGCCAGCAGTGGGATTAGTGGGGGGGGCGCAGATACGCAGTATTTT.